The 10 T cell receptor beta chains presented below share a single source sample, sequenced in a study of T cells in Graves' hyperthyroidism and ophthalmopathy. The source material, RNA transcripts, was used to amplify TCR beta CDR3 regions. The HTBI primer set served for first-round RT-PCR of the TCR CDR3. Using its own MiXCR run on the multiplex PCR reads, TCRdb lists one record per CDR3 protein. The sample holds 600,000 to 650,000 distinct CDR3 sequences, about 17% seen once. The sequenced sample was blood. The receptors come from a woman younger than 45 with Graves' hyperthyroidism.

This clonotype was detected ten times or more. J is TRBJ1-6 and V is TRBV30; D uncertain. Trimming left V 6 bases short and J 5 bases short, with 20 bases between. Germline V gene data show CDR1 as GTSNPN and CDR2 as SVGIG (reference sequence). CDR3 size: 16 residues. The CDR3 DNA is TGTGCCTGTCAGAGCCTTGGCGACGGCGATAATTCACCCCTCCACTTT. It yields the protein CACQSLGDGDNSPLHF.

This clonotype was seen once. The chain combines TRBV4-1 with TRBJ2-3; D is possibly TRBD1 or TRBD2 (5 bases each). V dropped 4 bases and J dropped 6 bases, with 20 bases sitting between them. The CDR3 is 16 amino acids. From germline, CDR1 is MGHRA and CDR2 YSYEKL. The CDR3 sequence is CASSLTGLAPGDTQYF. The CDR3 DNA follows: TGCGCCAGCAGCCTGACGGGGCTTGCCCCCGGGGATACGCAGTATTTT.

This chain links TRBV20-1 with TRBJ2-1, with D perhaps being TRBD1 or TRBD2 (5 bases each). Looked up from germline, CDR1 is DFQATT and CDR2 is SNEGSKA (reference sequence). V was clipped by 6 bases and J by 14 bases, with 17 bases between them. This CDR3 comprises 11 residues. The DNA for the CDR3 is TGCAGTGCGGACTGGGACGTCGGGGAGTTCTTC. Protein product: CSADWDVGEFF.

This clonotype was seen repeatedly, ten times or more. The chain couples TRBV27 to TRBJ2-3, with a weak D call TRBD2 (5 bases). Trimming cost V 7 bases and J 3 bases, with 17 bases left between them. The germline gives CDR1 MNHEY, CDR2 SMNVEV (reference sequence). This CDR3 is 15 amino acids long. CDR3 residues: CASTRLGEGTDTQYF. The DNA of the CDR3 is TGTGCCAGCACACGACTCGGAGAGGGAACAGATACGCAGTATTTT.

V gene TRBV14 combines with J gene TRBJ2-7; 8 positions agree with TRBD2. CDR3 length equals 15 residues. V trimming: 4 bases; J trimming: 3 bases; junction bases outside the gene matches: 8. Germline V gives CDR1 SGHDN, CDR2 FVKESK. CDR3 coding DNA: TGTGCCAGCAGCCTTAGTGCGGGAGGATTCTACGAGCAGTACTTC. This gives the protein CASSLSAGGFYEQYF.

In its sample, this clonotype was seen many times. The J gene is TRBJ2-7, the V gene TRBV28; D gene unclear. The CDR3 is 14 residues long. V lost 3 bases and J 4 bases, leaving 13 bases between the germline ends. CDR1 MDHEN and CDR2 SYDVKM come from the germline V gene. CDR3 residues: CASSFLGSAYEQYF. The CDR3 DNA follows: TGTGCCAGCAGTTTTTTAGGCTCGGCTTACGAGCAGTACTTC.

The V gene is TRBV7-2, the J gene TRBJ2-2; D ambiguous. Germline-derived CDR1 and CDR2 are SGHTA and FQGNSA. The CDR3 consists of 12 residues. Trimming stripped 4 bases from V and 6 bases from J, with 6 bases between. CDR3 amino acids: CASSWAPGELFF. The CDR3, as DNA: TGTGCCAGCAGCTGGGCCCCCGGGGAGCTGTTTTTT.

This clonotype has ten or more counts. The rearrangement joins TRBV27 to TRBJ2-7; TRBD1 agrees at 10 bases. Trimming removed 5 bases from V and 2 bases from J; junction bases left unmatched: 6. This CDR3 has 15 amino acids. Germline CDR1 and CDR2: MNHEY and SMNVEV (reference sequence). The CDR3 is CASSGGGTGAYEQYF. The CDR3 DNA reads as TGTGCCAGCAGTGGCGGCGGGACAGGGGCCTACGAGCAGTACTTC.

Comment on this clonotype: One end of the junction is discordant with germline, which a read error may explain. The V call is TRBV30, the J call TRBJ2-1, with 7 bases that match TRBD2. CDR3 length: 17 amino acids. The germline CDR1 and CDR2 sequences are GTSNPN and SVGIG (reference sequence). The CDR3 loop reads CAARGLLPQRSYNKQFF. CDR3 sequence (DNA): TGTGCCGCGCGGGGACTATTGCCCCAACGCTCCTACAATAAGCAGTTCTTC.

This clonotype was recorded many times. V gene TRBV20-1 combines with J gene TRBJ2-7; the D call may be TRBD1 or TRBD2 (5 bases each). Deletions cut 3 bases from V and 0 bases from J, with 18 bases between. Germline V gene sequence: CDR1 DFQATT, CDR2 SNEGSKA (reference sequence). There are 16 residues in the CDR3. The CDR3 loop reads CSARCLGEPCSYEQYF. The CDR3 nucleotides are TGCAGTGCTAGGTGCCTGGGGGAGCCCTGCTCCTACGAGCAGTACTTC.